Described below is a single T cell receptor beta chain sequence and its context. This specimen comes from a study of blood T cell repertoires in COVID-19. The overall study: Material from acute and convalescent COVID-19 was sourced from the United States, Italy and Spain. PBMCs, B-cell-depleted T cells, or T cells were the source of the cDNA or gDNA that made up the material.

In the original analysis: Amplification of reference gene primers was used by the study to estimate nucleated cell counts. Profiled with immunoSEQ multiplex PCR; TCRdb holds only in-frame clones, not every one. The V and J calls and clone size are taken from that table; D and trimming were inferred from the DNA. The sample lists roughly 380,000 clones; 70% to 90% were seen once. In germline, CDR1 is SGHTA, CDR2 FQGNSA. After removal of 7 bases from V and 3 bases from J, the junction contained 11 bases not matched to a gene. The CDR3 extends over 16 amino acids. Specimen: PBMCs or T cells enriched from blood (not recorded which). This TCR came from a man aged 25-45 years who had recovered from COVID-19. This chain uses TRBV7-2 with TRBJ2-3, with TRBD1 matching over 9 bases. The CDR3 loop reads CASTYWPGQGTDTQYF. The CDR3 bases are TGTGCCAGCACATACTGGCCGGGACAGGGTACAGATACGCAGTATTTT.